The clone carrying this T cell receptor (beta chain) was counted once. This record belongs to a study of T cell changes during pregnancy in multiple sclerosis. Trimming removed 6 bases from V and 0 bases from J; junction bases left unmatched: 7. Germline V gives CDR1 SNHLY, CDR2 FYNNEI. This CDR3 comprises 15 residues. Sequenced by immunoSEQ multiplex PCR; TCRdb stores in-frame clones only, minus some. This sample yields about 57,000 clones, of which 92% are seen a single time; 0.2% belongs to the top ten. The source was CD4+ T cells from peripheral blood mononuclear cells, collected in the second trimester of pregnancy. V gene TRBV2 combines with J gene TRBJ2-7, with 8 bases aligning to TRBD1. The source is a female donor with multiple sclerosis, enrolled in a pregnancy study. DNA for the CDR3: TGTGCCAGCAGGGGGAGGACAGGGCCCTCCTACGAGCAGTACTTC. This encodes CASRGRTGPSYEQYF.